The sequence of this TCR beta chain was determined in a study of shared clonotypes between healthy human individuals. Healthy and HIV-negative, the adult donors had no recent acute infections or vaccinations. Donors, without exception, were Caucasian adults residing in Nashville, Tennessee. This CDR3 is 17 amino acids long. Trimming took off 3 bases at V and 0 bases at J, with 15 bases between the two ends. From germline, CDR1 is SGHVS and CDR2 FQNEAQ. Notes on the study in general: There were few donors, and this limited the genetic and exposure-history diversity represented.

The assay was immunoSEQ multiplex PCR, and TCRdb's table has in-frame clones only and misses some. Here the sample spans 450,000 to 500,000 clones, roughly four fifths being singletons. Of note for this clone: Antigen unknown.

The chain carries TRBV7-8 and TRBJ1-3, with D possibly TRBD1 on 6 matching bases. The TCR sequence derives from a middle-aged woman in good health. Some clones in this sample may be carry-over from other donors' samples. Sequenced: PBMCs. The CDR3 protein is CASSFTGARSSGNTIYF. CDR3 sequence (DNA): TGTGCCAGCAGCTTCACGGGGGCGCGGAGCTCTGGAAACACCATATATTTT.